These 22 T cell receptor beta chains share one sample of origin, sequenced in a study of blood T cell repertoires in COVID-19. Clones were sequenced by immunoSEQ multiplex PCR, and TCRdb holds only the in-frame ones, with some missing. The table has about 150,000 clones, 80% to 90% seen once. The sample taken for sequencing was peripheral blood. These receptors were taken from a woman aged 60-70 years with COVID-19, enrolled during active disease.

This sequence joins TRBV6-5 and TRBJ1-1; 7 bases agree with TRBD1. With 7 bases clipped from V and 5 bases from J, the junction kept 7 bases outside the gene matches. The germline V gene encodes CDR1 MNHEY and CDR2 SVGAGI. This CDR3 contains 13 residues. CDR3 residues: CASNPGQLTEAFF. The DNA of the CDR3 is TGTGCCAGCAATCCGGGACAGCTAACTGAAGCTTTCTTT.

This clone was counted a single time. The chain has TRBV5-6 and TRBJ1-2; D not resolved. The germline V gene encodes CDR1 SGHDT and CDR2 YYEEEE. This CDR3 comprises 14 residues. V lost 0 bases and J lost 2, with 8 bases in between. The CDR3 spells CASSLANGNYGYTF. The CDR3 DNA reads as TGTGCCAGCAGCTTGGCCAACGGGAACTATGGCTACACCTTC.

Comments on this clone: Within the sample, other DNA sequences also encode this same CDR3. This chain uses TRBV6-5 with TRBJ1-5; 9 bases map to TRBD1. This CDR3 is built from 15 residues. Germline CDR1 MNHEY, CDR2 SVGAGI. V dropped 5 bases and J dropped 4; count of bases not matched to a gene: 6. The CDR3 protein is CASSKQGAGNQPQHF. CDR3 in DNA: TGTGCCAGCAGTAAACAGGGGGCTGGTAATCAGCCCCAGCATTTT.

The chain is built from TRBV19 and TRBJ1-1; tentative D call: TRBD1 (5 bases). Germline-derived CDR1 and CDR2 are LNHDA and SQIVND (reference sequence). The CDR3 is made up of 13 amino acids. Between the trimmed V and J ends, which lost 6 bases and 1 base, there was a span of 9 bases. CDR3 sequence: CASSMTENTEAFF. The CDR3 DNA reads as TGTGCCAGTAGCATGACAGAGAACACTGAAGCTTTCTTT.

This chain joins TRBV5-4 and TRBJ2-1, with D hard to call. This CDR3 has 15 residues. Germline lookup yields CDR1 SGHNT and CDR2 YYREEE (reference sequence). Trimming removed 4 bases at V and 5 bases at J, with 16 bases between. The CDR3 nucleotides read TGTGCCAGCAGCCCCGCGCACCATGGTGACAATGAGCAGTTCTTC. Translating gives CASSPAHHGDNEQFF. Looking up the rest from reference TRBV5-4 and TRBJ2-1 gives the full variable domain: ETGVTQSPTHLIKTRGQQVTLRCSSQSGHNTVSWYQQALGQGPQFIFQYYREEENGRGNFPPRFSGLQFPNYSSELNVNALELDDSALYLCASSPAHHGDNEQFFGPGTRLTVL.

V usage is TRBV24-1 and J usage is TRBJ2-1, with TRBD1 matching 8 bases. Trimming removed 7 bases from V and 6 bases from J; junction bases left unmatched: 4. The CDR3 sequence is 13 residues long. The germline gives CDR1 KGHDR, CDR2 SFDVKD. The CDR3 region is CATSLGQGNEQFF. The CDR3 nucleotides read TGTGCCACCAGCCTCGGACAGGGCAATGAGCAGTTCTTC.

The chain recombines TRBV7-9 with TRBJ1-2; TRBD1 might be the D (6 bases). This CDR3 has 14 residues. Looked up from germline, CDR1 is SEHNR and CDR2 is FQNEAQ (reference sequence). Trimming cost V 0 bases and J 8 bases, with 13 bases left between them. For the CDR3, the DNA is TGTGCCAGCAGCTTAGCTGGGGGCCGCGGCGGCTACACCTTC. Translated, it gives CASSLAGGRGGYTF.

This chain connects TRBV7-9 to TRBJ1-2; maybe TRBD1 (5 bases). Per the germline V gene, CDR1 is SEHNR and CDR2 is FQNEAQ (reference sequence). CDR3 size: 13 residues. Between the trimmed V and J ends, which lost 5 bases and 8 bases, there was a span of 15 bases. CDR3 amino acids: CASSGRTSNGYTF. Here the CDR3 DNA reads TGTGCCAGCAGCGGTCGGACAAGTAACGGCTACACCTTC.

This chain uses TRBV9 with TRBJ1-5, with a weak D call TRBD1 (5 bases). Germline CDR1 SGDLS, CDR2 YYNGEE. Trimming took off 0 bases at V and 2 bases at J, with 9 bases between the two ends. The CDR3 totals 15 residues. Here the CDR3 reads CASSVEGEGNQPQHF. CDR3 nucleotide sequence: TGTGCCAGCAGCGTAGAAGGGGAGGGCAATCAGCCCCAGCATTTT.

This clone was counted a few times. This rearrangement joins TRBV5-1 to TRBJ2-1; 8 bases match TRBD1. The CDR3 consists of 13 residues. The V segment lost 5 bases and the J segment 4 bases; nucleotides outside the gene matches: 2. The V gene's germline CDR1 is SGHRS and CDR2 YFSETQ. This chain's CDR3 is CASRDREYNEQFF. The CDR3 DNA reads as TGCGCCAGCAGGGACAGGGAATACAATGAGCAGTTCTTC.

This chain joins TRBV3-1 (or the pseudogene TRBV3-2) and TRBJ1-1, with a possible D match to TRBD1 (5 bases). Germline values: CDR1 LGHDT, CDR2 YNNKEL (reference sequence). Trimming cost V 7 bases and J 1 base, with 19 bases left between them. This CDR3 is built from 16 residues. DNA of the CDR3: TGTGCCAGCACCACAAGGGGTCTAGGGGCGAACACTGAAGCTTTCTTT. Protein product: CASTTRGLGANTEAFF.

The genes are TRBV6-5 and TRBJ1-2; 9 bases map to TRBD1. The germline V gene encodes CDR1 MNHEY and CDR2 SVGAGI. The CDR3 consists of 15 residues. J gave up 4 bases and V 2 bases, and 5 bases lay outside the gene matches. The CDR3 bases are TGTGCCAGCAGTTACCCGACAGGGGGTTTCTATGGCTACACCTTC. This codes for CASSYPTGGFYGYTF.

V usage is TRBV14 and J usage is TRBJ2-1, with D possibly TRBD1 on 7 matching bases. The CDR3 totals 15 residues. V shed 0 bases and J shed 9 bases, with 15 bases lying between them. Germline V gives CDR1 SGHDN, CDR2 FVKESK. The CDR3: CASSQDFSGGGEQFF. In DNA form, the CDR3 reads TGTGCCAGCAGCCAAGACTTTTCAGGGGGAGGTGAGCAGTTCTTC.

The V call is TRBV9, the J call TRBJ1-1; TRBD1 matches at 8 bases. Trimming cost V 0 bases and J 1 base; bases outside gene matches: 2. CDR3 length equals 15 residues. Germline V gene lookup returns CDR1 SGDLS and CDR2 YYNGEE. The CDR3 loop is CASSVAQGANTEAFF. CDR3 DNA: TGTGCCAGCAGCGTAGCCCAGGGGGCGAACACTGAAGCTTTCTTT. The full variable domain, in which reference TRBV9 and TRBJ1-1 provide the parts outside the CDR3, is DSGVTQTPKHLITATGQRVTLRCSPRSGDLSVYWYQQSLDQGLQFLIQYYNGEERAKGNILERFSAQQFPDLHSELNLSSLELGDSALYFCASSVAQGANTEAFFGQGTRLTVV.

The rearrangement uses TRBV18 and TRBJ1-1, with D unclear. The length of the CDR3 is 14 residues. V was pared by 4 bases and J by 2 bases, with 11 bases between. Germline loops: CDR1 KGHSH, CDR2 LQKENI. The DNA for the CDR3 is TGTGCCAGCTCACGGATGACACTTAACACTGAAGCTTTCTTT. Translated, it gives CASSRMTLNTEAFF. Based on the CDR3 plus reference TRBV18 and TRBJ1-1, the full variable domain is NAGVMQNPRHLVRRRGQEARLRCSPMKGHSHVYWYRQLPEEGLKFMVYLQKENIIDESGMPKERFSAEFPKEGPSILRIQQVVRGDSAAYFCASSRMTLNTEAFFGQGTRLTVV.

The CDR3 here is CASSELAGTGELFF. CDR3 nucleotide sequence: TGCGCCAGCAGTGAACTAGCGGGCACCGGGGAGCTGTTTTTT. The chain has TRBV5-1 and TRBJ2-2; 9 bases align to TRBD2. In germline, CDR1 is SGHRS, CDR2 YFSETQ. The CDR3 is made up of 14 amino acids. J was trimmed by 4 bases and V by 5 bases; bases with no gene match: 3.

The chain combines TRBV29-1 with TRBJ1-2; 8 nucleotides align to TRBD1. Trimming removed 7 bases from V and 2 bases from J; junction bases left unmatched: 3. The CDR3 sequence is 12 residues long. Per germline, CDR1 SQVTM and CDR2 ANQGSEA. CDR3: CSAGQGNYGYTF. DNA for the CDR3: TGCAGCGCCGGACAGGGAAACTATGGCTACACCTTC.

V and J are TRBV16 and TRBJ1-5, with D unclear. This CDR3 is 16 amino acids long. CDR1 KGHSY and CDR2 FQNENV come from the germline V gene. Trimming removed 4 bases at V and 0 bases at J, with 13 bases between. CDR3 bases: TGTGCCAGCAGCCCGCAGGAACTGTATAGCAATCAGCCCCAGCATTTT. Protein product: CASSPQELYSNQPQHF. The full variable domain, completed using reference TRBV16 and TRBJ1-5, is GEEVAQTPKHLVRGEGQKAKLYCAPIKGHSYVFWYQQVLKNEFKFLISFQNENVFDETGMPKERFSAKCLPNSPCSLEIQATKLEDSAVYFCASSPQELYSNQPQHFGDGTRLSIL.

The gene calls are TRBV13 and TRBJ2-2, with 10 bases fitting TRBD2. The V gene end was trimmed by 3 bases and the J gene end by 6 bases; junction bases not matched to a gene: 10. The germline gives CDR1 PRHDT, CDR2 FYEKMQ (reference sequence). CDR3 length: 17 residues. The CDR3 sequence: CASSFKGLAGAPGELFF. CDR3 DNA: TGTGCCAGCAGCTTTAAGGGCCTAGCGGGAGCTCCCGGGGAGCTGTTTTTT. The full variable domain, with the rest looked up from reference TRBV13 and TRBJ2-2, is AAGVIQSPRHLIKEKRETATLKCYPIPRHDTVYWYQQGPGQDPQFLISFYEKMQSDKGSIPDRFSAQQFSDYHSELNMSSLELGDSALYFCASSFKGLAGAPGELFFGEGSRLTVL.

The chain combines TRBV19 with TRBJ1-2, with TRBD1 identical over 7 bases. This CDR3 comprises 14 residues. J lost 4 bases, V lost 6 bases, and 8 bases had no gene match. Per the germline V gene, CDR1 is LNHDA and CDR2 is SQIVND (reference sequence). The CDR3 DNA reads as TGTGCCAGTAGGGATAGGGGGCGAAGCTATGGCTACACCTTC. As protein: CASRDRGRSYGYTF.

The chain links TRBV5-4 to TRBJ1-1, with 8 bases fitting TRBD1. The CDR3 has 16 residues. Trimming at V came to 1 base and at J to 7 bases, leaving 12 bases not matched to a gene. Germline CDR1 and CDR2: SGHNT and YYREEE (reference sequence). CDR3 amino acids: CASSLPGGEGFGEAFF. The CDR3 region has the DNA TGTGCCAGCAGCTTGCCAGGGGGCGAGGGGTTCGGTGAAGCTTTCTTT.

V is TRBV6-1 and J is TRBJ1-4; D not certain. The CDR3 is 14 amino acids. V was shortened by 6 bases and J by 0 bases, with 8 bases between the two germline ends. The germline gives CDR1 MNHNS, CDR2 SASEGT. CDR3 amino acids: CASSFPSTNEKLFF. CDR3 in DNA: TGTGCCAGCAGCTTCCCCTCAACTAATGAAAAACTGTTTTTT.